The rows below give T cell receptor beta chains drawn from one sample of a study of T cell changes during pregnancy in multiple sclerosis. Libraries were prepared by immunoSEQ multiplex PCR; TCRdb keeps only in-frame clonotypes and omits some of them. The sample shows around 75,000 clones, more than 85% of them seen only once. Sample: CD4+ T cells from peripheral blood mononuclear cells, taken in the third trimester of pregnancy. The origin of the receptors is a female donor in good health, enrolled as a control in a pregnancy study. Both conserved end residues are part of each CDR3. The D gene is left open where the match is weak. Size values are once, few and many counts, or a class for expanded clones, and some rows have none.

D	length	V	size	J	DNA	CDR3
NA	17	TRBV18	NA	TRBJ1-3	TGTGCCAGCTCACCACCGGGAGGCCGCACGGGTGGAAACACCATATATTTT	CASSPPGGRTGGNTIYF
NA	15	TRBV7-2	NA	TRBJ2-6	TGTGCCAGCAGACCCGCGAGGGCTGGGGCCAACGTCCTGACTTTC	CASRPARAGANVLTF
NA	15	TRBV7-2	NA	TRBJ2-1	TGTGCCAGCACCTTTACTAGGGGGACGTACAATGAGCAGTTCTTC	CASTFTRGTYNEQFF
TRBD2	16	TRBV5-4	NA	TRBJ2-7	TGTGCCAGCAGCTTAAAGCGGGGGGGGCCAGGTTCCGAGCAGTACTTC	CASSLKRGGPGSEQYF
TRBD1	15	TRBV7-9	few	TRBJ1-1	TGTGCCAGCCAACCCCCCGGGACAGGGGATGCTGAAGCTTTCTTT	CASQPPGTGDAEAFF
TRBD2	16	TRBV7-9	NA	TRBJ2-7	TGTGCCAGCAGCACCGGAGATCTCGCGGGGGGGGCCGAGCAGTACTTC	CASSTGDLAGGAEQYF
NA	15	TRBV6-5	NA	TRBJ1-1	TGTGCCAGCAGTTACTCGGCGGGGATGAACACTGAAGCTTTCTTT	CASSYSAGMNTEAFF
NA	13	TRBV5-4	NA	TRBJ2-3	TGTGCCAGCAGCTTGGTGTCAACAGATACGCAGTATTTT	CASSLVSTDTQYF
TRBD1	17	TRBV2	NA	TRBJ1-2	TGTGCCAGCAGTGACTACGGGACAGGGGCTACAATGAGTGGCTACACCTTC	CASSDYGTGATMSGYTF
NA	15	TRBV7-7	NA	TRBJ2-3	TGTGCCAGCAGCTTAGGCTCTAATACAGGAGATACGCAGTATTTT	CASSLGSNTGDTQYF
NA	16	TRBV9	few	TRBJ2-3	TGTGCCAGCAGCAAGGCACAGGGGAGGAGTACAGATACGCAGTATTTT	CASSKAQGRSTDTQYF
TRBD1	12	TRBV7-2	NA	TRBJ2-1	TGTGCCAGCAGCCCTCAGGGGGATGAGCAGTTCTTC	CASSPQGDEQFF
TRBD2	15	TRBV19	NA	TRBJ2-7	TGTGCCAGTAGTATTAGCGGGGGCCCCCCCTACGAGCAGTACTTC	CASSISGGPPYEQYF
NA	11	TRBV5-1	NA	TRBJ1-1	TGCGCCAGCAGCCGGGGACTAGGAACTTTCTTT	CASSRGLGTFF
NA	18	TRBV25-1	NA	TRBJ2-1	TGTGCCAGCCTGGGACTTCAGGATAGCGGTAGTCTGCTGGATGAGCAGTTCTTC	CASLGLQDSGSLLDEQFF
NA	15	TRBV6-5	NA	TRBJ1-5	TGTGCCAGCAGTTACACAAGGGGAAGCAATCAGCCCCAGCATTTT	CASSYTRGSNQPQHF
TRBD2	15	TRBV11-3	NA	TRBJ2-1	TGTGCCAGCAGCTTAGGTTCTAGCGGCAACAATGAGCAGTTCTTC	CASSLGSSGNNEQFF
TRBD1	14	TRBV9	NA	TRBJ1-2	TGTGCCAGCAGCGTATCGCAGGGGGGCGATGGCTACACCTTC	CASSVSQGGDGYTF
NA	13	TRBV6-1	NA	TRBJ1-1	TGTGCCAGCACCGTGGGGGCGGGCACTGAAGCTTTCTTT	CASTVGAGTEAFF
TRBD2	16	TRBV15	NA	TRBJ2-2	TGTGCCACCAGCAGTGTCGGGGGGGCAAACACCGGGGAGCTGTTTTTT	CATSSVGGANTGELFF
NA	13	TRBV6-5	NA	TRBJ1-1	TGTGCCAGCAGACTAAGCGGGGCAGGAGAAGCTTTCTTT	CASRLSGAGEAFF
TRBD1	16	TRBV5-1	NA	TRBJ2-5	TGCGCCAGCAGTGCAAATGCAGGGGGCTTCAAGGAGACCCAGTACTTC	CASSANAGGFKETQYF
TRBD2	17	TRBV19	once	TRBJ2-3	TGTGCCAGTACCTCTTGGGCTAGCGGGCGAGACACAGATACGCAGTATTTT	CASTSWASGRDTDTQYF
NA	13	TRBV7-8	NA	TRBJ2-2	TGTGCCAGCAGCTTAAGGGGAACCGGGGAGCTGTTTTTT	CASSLRGTGELFF
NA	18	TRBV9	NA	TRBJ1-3	TGTGCCAGCAGCGGAGCCCAACCCGAGCACAGGGTGGGAAACACCATATATTTT	CASSGAQPEHRVGNTIYF